Each of the 3 T cell receptor beta chains below was sequenced from the same sample in a study of T cell repertoires in cytomegalovirus infection. TCRdb ran MiXCR on the reads and lists one entry per CDR3 protein. Here the sample spans 300,000 or so distinct CDR3 sequences, around 25% being singletons. The specimen sequenced was PBMCs. The receptors stem from a human donor in good health (CMV status not recorded). Some clones in this sample may be carry-over from other donors' samples.

A few counts support this clonotype. The genes are TRBV2 and TRBJ2-3; D unclear. CDR3 size: 15 residues. From germline, CDR1 is SNHLY and CDR2 FYNNEI. Trimming stripped 4 bases from V and 1 base from J, with 12 bases between. CDR3 coding DNA: TGTGCCAGCAGTGTGTTCTCAATCGGCACAGATACGCAGTATTTT. Translation gives CASSVFSIGTDTQYF.

On this clonotype: Mismatch with germline at one junction end may stem from a read error. The chain links TRBV7-9 to TRBJ1-1; D gene uncertain. Germline V gene sequence: CDR1 SEHNR, CDR2 FQNEAQ (reference sequence). The length of the CDR3 is 15 residues. CDR3 in DNA: TGTGCCAGCAGCGGGTTTGCCCTGAGGAACGCTGAAGCTTTCTTT. Amino acid sequence: CASSGFALRNAEAFF.

V gene TRBV20-1 combines with J gene TRBJ2-7; the D is unclear. Germline values: CDR1 DFQATT, CDR2 SNEGSKA (reference sequence). There are 15 residues in the CDR3. The germline V and J ends were trimmed by 3 bases and 0 bases, with 15 bases remaining between them. CDR3 region: CSASNRQRNSYEQYF. The CDR3 DNA sequence: TGCAGTGCTAGCAACAGACAAAGGAACTCCTACGAGCAGTACTTC.